The following is a T cell receptor beta chain sequence with its context. No antigen is known for it. The sample is drawn from a study of cytomegalovirus exposure and HLA in healthy donors. Findings and caveats of the study: 87-base-pair reads could not separate some V segments, including TRBV6-2 and TRBV6-3. In a later analysis, at a false discovery rate of 0.05, 16,951 TCR beta sequences were associated with HLA alleles. DRB1 had the most TCR associations and HLA-C the fewest, a later analysis found, with rates varying by HLA locus.

Germline V gene lookup returns CDR1 LNHDA and CDR2 SQIVND (reference sequence). Trimming cost V 4 bases and J 8 bases, with 20 bases left between them. The CDR3 runs to 16 residues. Use of 60 Vbeta and 13 Jbeta primers characterized the PCR. Here immunoSEQ multiplex PCR was the method, and the copy in TCRdb shows in-frame clones only, minus some. Of around 140,000 clones in the sample, roughly 85% were seen once. This chain joins TRBV19 and TRBJ1-4, with D tentatively TRBD1 (6 bases). This clonotype was obtained from a man in his forties or fifties in good health and CMV-seronegative. Source material: PBMCs. The chain's CDR3 is CASSSPAGTRSEKLFF. In nucleotides, the CDR3 is TGTGCCAGTAGTAGTCCGGCCGGGACAAGGAGCGAAAAACTGTTTTTT. Filled out from reference TRBV19 and TRBJ1-4, the complete variable domain reads DGGITQSPKYLFRKEGQNVTLSCEQNLNHDAMYWYRQDPGQGLRLIYYSQIVNDFQKGDIAEGYSVSREKKESFPLTVTSAQKNPTAFYLCASSSPAGTRSEKLFFGSGTQLSVL.